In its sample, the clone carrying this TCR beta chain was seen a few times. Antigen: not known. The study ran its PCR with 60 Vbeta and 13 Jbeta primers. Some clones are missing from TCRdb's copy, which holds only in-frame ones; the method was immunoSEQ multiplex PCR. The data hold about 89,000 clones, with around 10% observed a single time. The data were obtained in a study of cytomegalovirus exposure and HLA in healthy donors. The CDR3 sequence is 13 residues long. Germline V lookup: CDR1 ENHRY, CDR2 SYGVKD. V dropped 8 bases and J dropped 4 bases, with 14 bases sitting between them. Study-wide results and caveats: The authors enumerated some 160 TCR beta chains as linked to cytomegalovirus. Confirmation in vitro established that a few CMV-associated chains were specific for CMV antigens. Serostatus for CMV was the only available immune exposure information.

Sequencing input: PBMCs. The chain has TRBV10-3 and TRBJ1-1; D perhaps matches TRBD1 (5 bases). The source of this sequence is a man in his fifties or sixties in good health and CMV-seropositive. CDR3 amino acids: CAIGGGSGTEAFF. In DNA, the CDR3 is TGTGCCATCGGGGGGGGGAGTGGCACTGAAGCTTTCTTT.